Following are 12 T cell receptor beta chains from one sample sequenced in a study of shared clonotypes between healthy human individuals. Libraries were prepared by immunoSEQ multiplex PCR; TCRdb keeps only in-frame clonotypes and omits some of them. The repertoire holds 550,000 to 850,000 clones, with over 65% as singletons. Input material: memory CD4+ T cells sorted from blood. Specified subset: CD45RA-negative fraction. The source is a woman aged 25 to 45 in good health.

Comment on this clone: The identical CDR3 is also encoded by other nucleotide sequences in the sample. CDR3 loop: CASSLADGYEQYF. In DNA form, the CDR3 reads TGTGCCAGCAGCTTAGCGGACGGCTACGAGCAGTACTTC. The rearrangement uses TRBV7-9 and TRBJ2-7, with D hard to call. The CDR3 runs to 13 residues. V lost 0 bases to trimming and J lost 3 bases, with 6 bases between them. CDR1 and CDR2 from the germline V gene are SEHNR and FQNEAQ (reference sequence).

The chain joins TRBV6-1 to TRBJ2-1; no reliable D call. V was trimmed by 1 base and J by 4 bases, leaving 8 bases between them. The germline V gene has CDR1 MNHNS and CDR2 SASEGT. The CDR3 spans 14 residues. The CDR3: CASSEGLNYNEQFF. The CDR3 nucleotides read TGTGCCAGCAGTGAAGGGCTAAATTACAATGAGCAGTTCTTC.

This chain uses TRBV6-6 with TRBJ2-5, with a weak D call TRBD1 (6 bases). The J call may not be correct, given that the DNA end is closer to TRBJ2-7. This CDR3 is built from 15 residues. The germline V gene encodes CDR1 MNHNY and CDR2 SVGAGI (reference sequence). CDR3 region: CASTPGTRGYYEQYF. The CDR3 DNA sequence: TGTGCCAGCACCCCGGGGACAAGAGGCTACTACGAGCAGTACTTC.

The chain combines TRBV5-8 with TRBJ2-1, with D perhaps TRBD2 (6 bases). CDR3 length equals 15 residues. Trimming stripped 7 bases from V and 0 bases from J, with 14 bases between. CDR1 and CDR2 from the germline V gene are SGHTS and YDEGEE. The CDR3 bases are TGTGCCAGCGGGGTAGCGGCGAGCTCCTACAATGAGCAGTTCTTC. Translating it yields CASGVAASSYNEQFF.

This clone was detected a few times. The chain recombines TRBV30 with TRBJ2-1, with a tentative D call TRBD2 (6 bases). Per germline, CDR1 GTSNPN and CDR2 SVGIG (reference sequence). The V gene lost 5 bases and the J gene lost 9 bases, with 11 bases spanning the gap. The CDR3 contains 11 residues. This CDR3 reads CAWGRSGEQFF. CDR3 in DNA: TGTGCCTGGGGGAGGAGCGGTGAGCAGTTCTTC.

The chain carries TRBV28 and TRBJ2-2; TRBD1 is a possible D gene (5 bases). V was shortened by 6 bases and J by 3 bases, with 11 bases between the two germline ends. This CDR3 spans 14 amino acids. Germline CDR1 MDHEN, CDR2 SYDVKM. CDR3 region: CASRVRQYTGELFF. CDR3 nucleotide sequence: TGTGCCAGCAGAGTCCGACAGTACACCGGGGAGCTGTTTTTT.

The chain is built from TRBV30 and TRBJ2-2, with D possibly being TRBD1 (5 bases). V was clipped by 2 bases and J by 7 bases, with 14 bases between them. This CDR3 has 14 amino acids. The germline CDR1 and CDR2 sequences are GTSNPN and SVGIG (reference sequence). The CDR3 protein is CAWSFKGIDGELFF. CDR3 nucleotides: TGTGCCTGGAGTTTTAAGGGGATCGACGGGGAGCTGTTTTTT.

About this clone itself: Other DNA sequences within the sample encode an identical CDR3. V is TRBV19 and J is TRBJ2-5; 9 bases are shared with TRBD2. The V gene end was trimmed by 7 bases and the J gene end by 2 bases; junction bases not matched to a gene: 11. The CDR3 loop spans 16 amino acids. CDR1 LNHDA and CDR2 SQIVND come from the germline V gene (reference sequence). CDR3 residues: CASTHGGRARQETQYF. CDR3 nucleotides: TGTGCCAGTACCCACGGCGGGAGGGCCCGTCAAGAGACCCAGTACTTC.

This clone occurred once. The rearrangement joins TRBV11-2 to TRBJ1-2, with D possibly matching TRBD1 (5 bases). The ends were cut back, 5 bases at V and 5 bases at J, with 15 bases in the middle. The germline V gene encodes CDR1 SGHAT and CDR2 FQNNGV. The CDR3 runs 14 residues. DNA of the CDR3: TGTGCCAGCAGCCCCGCGGCGGGGCAATATGGCTACACCTTC. Translation gives CASSPAAGQYGYTF.

The chain is built from TRBV18 and TRBJ1-2; weak D call: TRBD1 (6 bases). The germline gives CDR1 KGHSH, CDR2 LQKENI. The germline V and J ends were trimmed by 0 bases and 3 bases, with 11 bases remaining between them. The length of the CDR3 is 15 residues. The CDR3 bases are TGTGCCAGCTCACCACCGCAACAGGGCGACTATGGCTACACCTTC. Protein: CASSPPQQGDYGYTF.

This chain connects TRBV27 to TRBJ1-2, with 8 bases aligning to TRBD1. Germline V gene data show CDR1 as MNHEY and CDR2 as SMNVEV (reference sequence). The CDR3 extends over 13 amino acids. V trimming: 5 bases; J trimming: 8 bases; junction bases outside the gene matches: 7. CDR3 nucleotide sequence: TGTGCCAGCAGTGTCCCAGGGGGCTGGGGCTACACCTTC. This sequence encodes CASSVPGGWGYTF.

The gene calls are TRBV13 and TRBJ2-3, with TRBD2 identical over 7 bases. V shed 1 base and J 2 bases; nucleotides not matched to a gene: 6. This CDR3 has 16 amino acids. Germline V lookup: CDR1 PRHDT, CDR2 FYEKMQ (reference sequence). The CDR3 region has the DNA TGTGCCAGCAGCTTAGAAGCTAGCGGATACACAGATACGCAGTATTTT. It is translated as CASSLEASGYTDTQYF.